A single sample is the source of the 26 T cell receptor beta chains below, sequenced in a study of brain T cells in children with intractable seizures. Assay used: immunoSEQ multiplex PCR; TCRdb lists only in-frame clones, some missing. The sample has 110,000 or so clones, around 94% seen once; the top ten hold around 4.1%. Here the sequenced sample was peripheral blood, taken at surgery. Receptors originate from a boy younger than two with hemimegalencephaly and intractable seizures.

The chain links TRBV27 to TRBJ2-1, with 12 bases aligning to TRBD2. Losses at the gene ends were 2 bases for V and 2 bases for J; bases not matched to a gene: 7. In germline, CDR1 is MNHEY, CDR2 SMNVEV (reference sequence). The length of the CDR3 is 18 residues. For the CDR3, the DNA is TGTGCCAGCAGTTTAGGACTAGCGGGAAAAATTCCCTACAATGAGCAGTTCTTC. Translating gives CASSLGLAGKIPYNEQFF.

The chain joins TRBV29-1 to TRBJ1-1; D is perhaps TRBD1 (6 bases). The germline gives CDR1 SQVTM, CDR2 ANQGSEA. V was trimmed by 6 bases and J by 1 base, leaving 15 bases between them. CDR3 length: 14 residues. DNA for the CDR3: TGCAGCGTCCTAGGACAGCCGACGAACACTGAAGCTTTCTTT. Its protein is CSVLGQPTNTEAFF.

This rearrangement joins TRBV7-3 to TRBJ2-1; TRBD1 matches at 7 bases. The CDR3 sequence is 14 residues long. Germline CDR1 SGHTA, CDR2 FQGTGA. Trimming removed 5 bases from V and 1 base from J; junction bases left unmatched: 2. CDR3 bases: TGTGCCAGCAGCGTGACAGGGTCCTACAATGAGCAGTTCTTC. Translating gives CASSVTGSYNEQFF.

The V and J genes are TRBV7-9 and TRBJ2-3; D is unresolved. Germline values: CDR1 SEHNR, CDR2 FQNEAQ (reference sequence). The CDR3 runs 14 residues. V lost 2 bases and J 8 bases, leaving 14 bases between the germline ends. The CDR3 loop is CASSLPQLYGTQYF. The CDR3, as DNA: TGTGCCAGCAGCTTACCCCAATTGTACGGTACGCAGTATTTT.

J is TRBJ2-2 and V is TRBV5-1, with unresolved D. Germline V gives CDR1 SGHRS, CDR2 YFSETQ. The CDR3 runs to 11 residues. Deletions cut 1 base from V and 6 bases from J, with 1 base between. The CDR3 bases are TGCGCCAGCAGCTTGCCCGGGGAGCTGTTTTTT. It codes for CASSLPGELFF.

The CDR3 region has the DNA TGCAGCGTTGTGACTAGCGGGAACTACGAGCAGTACTTC. Residues: CSVVTSGNYEQYF. V usage is TRBV29-1 and J usage is TRBJ2-7; 11 nucleotides line up with TRBD2. CDR3 length: 13 residues. V dropped 4 bases and J dropped 3; count of bases not matched to a gene: 2. Germline V CDR1 and CDR2: SQVTM, ANQGSEA.

CDR3 bases: TGCGCCAGCAGCTTGGCCGTACAGGGGATAGGGAACACTGAAGCTTTCTTT. Amino acid sequence: CASSLAVQGIGNTEAFF. The V call is TRBV5-1, the J call TRBJ1-1; TRBD1 matches at 7 bases. Germline values: CDR1 SGHRS, CDR2 YFSETQ. The CDR3 is 17 residues long. Trimming removed 0 bases from V and 1 base from J; junction bases left unmatched: 9.

The rearrangement links TRBV24-1 to TRBJ2-2, with D possibly TRBD1 on 6 matching bases. The V end lost 11 bases, the J end lost 7 bases, and 19 bases lay between the germline ends. This CDR3 has 14 amino acids. Looked up from germline, CDR1 is KGHDR and CDR2 is SFDVKD. CDR3 DNA sequence: TGTGCCATCTTAGTCAGGCAGGGGTTCGGGGAGCTGTTTTTT. Residues: CAILVRQGFGELFF.

The chain recombines TRBV6-5 with TRBJ2-7, with 9 bases identical to TRBD2. Germline trimming cut 2 bases from V and 4 bases from J; bases unmatched to any gene: 9. CDR3 size: 16 residues. The germline CDR1 and CDR2 sequences are MNHEY and SVGAGI. The CDR3: CASSYGVALAGYEQYF. The CDR3 nucleotides are TGTGCCAGCAGTTACGGTGTCGCCCTAGCGGGATACGAGCAGTACTTC.

DNA for the CDR3: TGCGCCAGCAGCTTGGCGCAGACCGGGGAGCTGTTTTTT. It codes for CASSLAQTGELFF. The chain couples TRBV5-1 to TRBJ2-2; no clear D gene. The CDR3 length is 13 residues. Germline V gene sequence: CDR1 SGHRS, CDR2 YFSETQ. Trimming took off 0 bases at V and 5 bases at J, with 5 bases between the two ends.

The V call is TRBV28, the J call TRBJ2-7; 11 bases align to TRBD1. V lost 4 bases and J lost 5; bases outside the gene matches: 7. The germline CDR1 and CDR2 sequences are MDHEN and SYDVKM. This CDR3 has 15 amino acids. CDR3 residues: CASSSPWTGGDEQYF. The CDR3 coding sequence is TGTGCCAGCAGTTCACCTTGGACAGGGGGCGACGAGCAGTACTTC.

The chain has TRBV13 and TRBJ1-1; D gene unclear. The CDR3 sequence is 13 residues long. Germline lookup yields CDR1 PRHDT and CDR2 FYEKMQ (reference sequence). Trimming left V 2 bases short and J 0 bases short, with 4 bases between. The CDR3 sequence is CASSLQMNTEAFF. CDR3 nucleotide sequence: TGTGCCAGCAGCTTACAGATGAACACTGAAGCTTTCTTT.

This clone appeared a single time. This chain uses TRBV5-8 with TRBJ2-7; TRBD1 agrees at 10 bases. Germline V gene data show CDR1 as SGHTS and CDR2 as YDEGEE. The CDR3 has 15 amino acids. V lost 4 bases, J lost 3 bases, and 7 bases stayed unmatched. The CDR3 protein is CASSPGDRGRYEQYF. CDR3 nucleotide sequence: TGTGCCAGCAGCCCGGGGGACAGGGGACGCTACGAGCAGTACTTC. Complete variable domain (other parts from reference TRBV5-8 and TRBJ2-7): EAGVTQSPTHLIKTRGQQATLRCSPISGHTSVYWYQQALGLGLQFLLWYDEGEERNRGNFPPRFSGRQFPNYSSELNVNALELEDSALYLCASSPGDRGRYEQYFGPGTRLTVT.

The rearrangement joins TRBV5-1 to TRBJ2-7; D gene unclear. Germline loops: CDR1 SGHRS, CDR2 YFSETQ. The CDR3 has 13 amino acids. V lost 0 bases to trimming and J lost 3 bases, with 7 bases between them. CDR3 residues: CASSLAKGYEQYF. Here the CDR3 DNA reads TGCGCCAGCAGCTTGGCCAAGGGCTACGAGCAGTACTTC. Full variable domain (outside the CDR3, taken from reference TRBV5-1 and TRBJ2-7): KAGVTQTPRYLIKTRGQQVTLSCSPISGHRSVSWYQQTPGQGLQFLFEYFSETQRNKGNFPGRFSGRQFSNSRSEMNVSTLELGDSALYLCASSLAKGYEQYFGPGTRLTVT.

The chain employs TRBV7-9 and TRBJ1-6; D remains ambiguous. The CDR3 loop spans 15 amino acids. V was clipped by 2 bases and J by 10 bases, with 15 bases between them. The germline V gene has CDR1 SEHNR and CDR2 FQNEAQ (reference sequence). The chain's CDR3 is CASSLFGSLDSPLHF. CDR3 in DNA: TGTGCCAGCAGCTTATTTGGCTCCCTGGACTCACCCCTCCACTTT.

This chain joins TRBV4-1 and TRBJ2-1, with 9 bases lining up with TRBD2. Trimming at V came to 4 bases and at J to 8 bases, leaving 18 bases not matched to a gene. Germline-derived CDR1 and CDR2 are MGHRA and YSYEKL. The CDR3 runs 18 residues. In nucleotides, the CDR3 is TGCGCCAGCAGCCTGCCAGCGGGGGTAAGCGGGAGGACGGATGAGCAGTTCTTC. This codes for CASSLPAGVSGRTDEQFF.

The chain has TRBV19 and TRBJ1-6; perhaps TRBD1 as D (5 bases). Between the trimmed V and J ends, which lost 7 bases and 7 bases, there was a span of 8 bases. Germline CDR1 is LNHDA and CDR2 is SQIVND (reference sequence). The CDR3 totals 12 residues. The CDR3 sequence is CASKGENSPLHF. The DNA for the CDR3 is TGTGCCAGTAAAGGGGAAAATTCACCCCTCCACTTT.

The chain uses TRBV5-1 and TRBJ1-1, with TRBD1 matching 10 bases. There are 15 residues in the CDR3. Germline CDR1 SGHRS, CDR2 YFSETQ. The junction had 5 bases not matched to a gene; V was cut back by 4 bases and J by 2 bases. The CDR3, as DNA: TGCGCCAGCAGCCCGGGACAGGGGACTAACACTGAAGCTTTCTTT. The encoded protein is CASSPGQGTNTEAFF.

V and J are TRBV28 and TRBJ2-1; TRBD1 matches 7 bases. The germline CDR1 and CDR2 sequences are MDHEN and SYDVKM. The CDR3 length is 16 residues. Trimming took 6 bases from V and 0 from J; bases not matched to a gene: 8. CDR3 DNA: TGTGCCAGCAGGCTAGAGGGGGCCAGCTCCTACAATGAGCAGTTCTTC. Protein product: CASRLEGASSYNEQFF.

The chain links TRBV7-2 to TRBJ2-7; maybe TRBD2 (6 bases). V was cut by 4 bases and J by 3 bases, with 16 bases left in between. This CDR3 has 15 residues. The germline V gene encodes CDR1 SGHTA and CDR2 FQGNSA. CDR3 DNA: TGTGCCAGCAGCTCTTGGGACTTAGGCTACTACGAGCAGTACTTC. Its protein is CASSSWDLGYYEQYF.

Details on this clone: The junction does not match germline at one end; this may be a read error. CDR3 in amino acids: CRASRGEGYTF. The CDR3 DNA is TGCAGAGCTAGCCGGGGTGAAGGCTACACCTTC. The J gene is TRBJ1-2, the V gene TRBV20-1; D remains unclear. The CDR3 runs 11 residues. Germline V CDR1 and CDR2: DFQATT, SNEGSKA (reference sequence).

The chain is built from TRBV5-1 and TRBJ2-7, with D possibly being TRBD1 (6 bases). V was cut by 1 base and J by 3 bases, with 17 bases left in between. CDR1 is SGHRS, CDR2 YFSETQ, per germline. This CDR3 spans 16 amino acids. The CDR3 protein is CASSLTGQRSLYEQYF. CDR3 DNA sequence: TGCGCCAGCAGCTTGACCGGACAGCGTTCCCTCTACGAGCAGTACTTC.

The genes are TRBV28 and TRBJ1-6, with 11 bases lining up with TRBD1. CDR1 MDHEN and CDR2 SYDVKM come from the germline V gene. The CDR3 has 15 residues. J lost 3 bases, V lost 10 bases, and 5 bases had no gene match. The CDR3 DNA is TGTGCCATCGGACAGGGGGCGATCTATAATTCACCCCTCCACTTT. Its translation is CAIGQGAIYNSPLHF.

The chain carries TRBV6-5 and TRBJ2-1, with a tentative D call TRBD1 (5 bases). The CDR3 has 12 residues. V lost 6 bases, J lost 8 bases, and 11 bases lay in between. CDR1 and CDR2 (germline): MNHEY, SVGAGI. CDR3 sequence (DNA): TGTGCCAGCAGGGACATGTGGGATGAGCAGTTCTTC. It yields the protein CASRDMWDEQFF.

Remarks on this clone: One end of the junction is discordant with germline, which a read error may explain. The CDR3 loop is CASSLVRSSSNNSPLHF. CDR3 bases: TGCGCCAGCAGCTTAGTCCGGAGCAGCTCCAATAATTCACCCCTCCACTTT. The chain links TRBV5-1 to TRBJ1-6; the D is unclear. Germline-derived CDR1 and CDR2 are SGHRS and YFSETQ. This CDR3 spans 17 amino acids.

This chain uses TRBV27 with TRBJ2-1; 11 bases fit TRBD2. The J segment lost 6 bases and the V segment lost 7 bases, leaving 8 bases of the junction unmatched. The CDR3 is made up of 15 amino acids. Germline CDR1 is MNHEY and CDR2 is SMNVEV (reference sequence). The chain's CDR3 is CASNPSGRYPNEQFF. The CDR3 nucleotides are TGTGCCAGCAATCCTAGCGGGAGGTACCCCAATGAGCAGTTCTTC.